A selection of T cell receptor beta chains follows, all from one sample in a study of regulatory T cells in long-lasting Graves disease. TCRdb reprocessed the multiplex PCR reads with MiXCR, giving one entry per CDR3 protein. Here the sample spans roughly 350,000 distinct CDR3 sequences, roughly a sixth being singletons. This sample also belongs to another study, concerning T cells in Graves' hyperthyroidism and ophthalmopathy.

The source was peripheral blood mononuclear cells (PBMCs), collected at new diagnosis, from a patient treated with antithyroid drugs. Receptors were obtained from a man in his forties or fifties with Graves disease. CDR3s include the opening cysteine and the closing phenylalanine or tryptophan. The D gene is left open where the match is weak. Size values are once, few and many counts, or a class for expanded clones, and some rows have none.

size	D	V	J	CDR3	DNA
many	.	TRBV7-9	TRBJ1-5	CASSPGGWDQPQHF	TGTGCCAGCAGCCCGGGGGGATGGGATCAGCCCCAGCATTTT
.	TRBD1	TRBV30	TRBJ1-6	CAWSLQGGSPLHF	TGTGCCTGGAGTTTACAGGGGGGTTCACCCCTCCACTTT
.	.	TRBV7-3	TRBJ2-1	CASSLSPGINNEQFF	TGTGCCAGCAGCCTTAGTCCGGGGATCAACAATGAGCAGTTCTTC
many	.	TRBV5-1	TRBJ1-1	CASSSDNTEAFF	TGCGCCAGCAGCTCCGACAACACTGAAGCTTTCTTT
few	TRBD1	TRBV2	TRBJ2-2	CASRAGRGRAPGELFF	TGTGCCAGCAGGGCAGGCAGGGGGCGTGCACCCGGGGAGCTGTTTTTT
few	.	TRBV12-3/TRBV12-4	TRBJ1-2	CASSRIFYGYTF	TGTGCCAGCAGCCGGATTTTCTATGGCTACACCTTC
few	.	TRBV7-2	TRBJ1-5	CASTRDNNQPQHF	TGTGCCAGCACCCGGGACAACAATCAGCCCCAGCATTTT
many	.	TRBV12-3/TRBV12-4	TRBJ1-2	CASRITGLYGYTF	TGTGCCAGCAGGATCACAGGGCTCTATGGCTACACCTTC
few	.	TRBV20-1	TRBJ1-1	CSARYPERNTEAFF	TGCAGTGCTAGGTATCCGGAAAGGAACACTGAAGCTTTCTTT
few	.	TRBV12-3/TRBV12-4	TRBJ1-4	CASRDRDNEKLFF	TGTGCCAGCAGAGACAGAGATAATGAAAAACTGTTTTTT
many	.	TRBV27	TRBJ2-3	CASSLSYLGDQADTQYF	TGTGCCAGCAGTTTATCGTACTTGGGGGATCAGGCAGATACGCAGTATTTT
many	.	TRBV6-1	TRBJ1-5	CASSRKVHNQPQHF	TGTGCCAGCAGCAGGAAGGTGCACAATCAGCCCCAGCATTTT
.	.	TRBV5-1	TRBJ2-7	CASTTQWDSYEQYF	TGTGCCAGCACCACGCAGTGGGACTCCTACGAGCAGTACTTC
many	.	TRBV5-1	TRBJ2-3	CASSLVGSTQYF	TGCGCCAGCAGCCTCGTGGGTTCGACGCAGTATTTT
many	.	TRBV7-8	TRBJ2-7	CASSLSLAGANEQYF	TGTGCCAGCAGCTTATCATTGGCAGGGGCTAACGAGCAGTACTTC
.	.	TRBV25-1	TRBJ1-5	CASSEGRWVEGNQPQHF	TGTGCCAGCAGTGAAGGTAGATGGGTGGAAGGCAATCAGCCCCAGCATTTT
many	TRBD2	TRBV11-3	TRBJ2-7	CASSYLAGSLPYEQYF	TGTGCCAGCAGCTATTTAGCGGGGTCCTTACCCTACGAGCAGTACTTC
few	TRBD1	TRBV19	TRBJ2-2	CASSFTGAGTGELFF	TGTGCCAGTAGTTTCACAGGGGCCGGCACCGGGGAGCTGTTTTTT
few	.	TRBV5-6	TRBJ2-5	CASLQTGFPSETQYF	TGTGCCAGCCTACAAACAGGTTTTCCCAGTGAGACCCAGTACTTC
few	.	TRBV20-1	TRBJ2-4	CSARRERVTDIQYF	TGCAGTGCTAGGAGGGAGCGGGTCACAGACATTCAGTACTTC
many	.	TRBV20-1	TRBJ2-7	CSATPGSGEQYF	TGCAGTGCTACGCCAGGGTCTGGGGAGCAGTACTTC
many	TRBD2	TRBV6-1	TRBJ2-3	CASSEGGRTTQYF	TGTGCCAGCAGTGAAGGCGGGAGGACTACGCAGTATTTT
.	.	TRBV3-1	TRBJ2-5	CASSQEAGQETQYF	TGTGCCAGCAGCCAAGAGGCAGGCCAAGAGACCCAGTACTTC
many	.	TRBV3-1	TRBJ2-3	CASSQEDKSNTQYF	TGTGCCAGCAGCCAAGAGGACAAAAGTAATACGCAGTATTTT
many	.	TRBV12-3/TRBV12-4	TRBJ1-6	CASSSAGTANSPLHF	TGTGCCAGCAGCTCTGCCGGGACGGCAAATTCACCCCTCCACTTT
many	TRBD1	TRBV3-1	TRBJ1-2	CASSPFAGQGYGYTF	TGTGCCAGCAGCCCTTTCGCGGGACAGGGCTATGGCTACACCTTC
many	.	TRBV6-1	TRBJ2-1	CASSNGVYNEQFF	TGTGCCAGCAGTAACGGAGTTTACAATGAGCAGTTCTTC
many	.	TRBV5-1	TRBJ2-1	CASSVTGAPGNEQFF	TGCGCCAGCAGCGTGACAGGTGCTCCGGGGAATGAGCAGTTCTTC
.	TRBD2	TRBV3-1	TRBJ2-3	CASSQGRRGSTDTQYF	TGTGCCAGCAGCCAAGGGAGGCGGGGGAGCACAGATACGCAGTATTTT